Below, 29 T cell receptor beta chains from the same sample are listed, as sequenced in a study of blood T cells in healthy people across ages. PCR was performed a second time for about 7 to 11 cycles using a sample-barcoded 5' primer and a J-beta primer mix. TCRdb processed the 5' RACE reads anew with MiXCR; each CDR3 protein has one entry. In the table there are approximately 1.5 million distinct CDR3 sequences, about 31% of which are singletons. Sequences were obtained from blood. Every receptor here comes from a woman aged 25 to 39 in good health.

This clonotype was seen a handful of times. The V and J genes are TRBV6-6 and TRBJ2-1; 8 nucleotides line up with TRBD2. Germline values: CDR1 MNHNY, CDR2 SVGAGI (reference sequence). The CDR3 is made up of 14 amino acids. After removal of 8 bases from V and 7 bases from J, the junction contained 10 bases not matched to a gene. As DNA, the CDR3 is TGTGCCAGCCGTAGCGGGGTCGCCATTAATGAGCAGTTCTTC. This gives the protein CASRSGVAINEQFF.

This clonotype has more than one count but fewer than ten. The chain is built from TRBV14 and TRBJ2-7; D is ambiguous. Trimming left V 1 base short and J 7 bases short, with 5 bases between. Germline V gives CDR1 SGHDN, CDR2 FVKESK. The CDR3 is made up of 11 amino acids. For the CDR3, the DNA is TGTGCCAGCAGCCAAGCCCAGGAGCAGTACTTC. Translating gives CASSQAQEQYF.

This clonotype was recorded a few times. V and J are TRBV20-1 and TRBJ1-4, with TRBD1 matching 8 bases. The germline V gene encodes CDR1 DFQATT and CDR2 SNEGSKA (reference sequence). CDR3 length: 14 residues. The trim removed 5 bases at V and 4 bases at J, leaving 6 bases unmatched. CDR3 sequence (DNA): TGCAGTGCTGACGGGGGACAGGTTAATGAAAAACTGTTTTTT. Protein: CSADGGQVNEKLFF.

This clonotype was recorded a few times. This sequence joins TRBV12-3 or TRBV12-4 and TRBJ2-6; D uncertain. Deletions cut 6 bases from V and 0 bases from J, with 9 bases between. The CDR3 length is 15 residues. The DNA of the CDR3 is TGTGCCAGCAGCCTACTGATCTCTGGGGCCAACGTCCTGACTTTC. Its protein is CASSLLISGANVLTF.

This clonotype was seen only a few times. The chain recombines TRBV25-1 with TRBJ1-6; D is unclear. Trimming took 8 bases from V and 0 from J, leaving 8 bases between them. This CDR3 contains 14 residues. The germline V gene encodes CDR1 MGHDK and CDR2 SYGVNS. The CDR3 DNA is TGTGCCAGCTACTCAGGCTCCTATAATTCACCCCTCCACTTT. The encoded protein is CASYSGSYNSPLHF.

CDR3 DNA: TGTGCCAGCAGACAACAGGGTGCTGGAAACACCATATATTTT. Translation: CASRQQGAGNTIYF. The chain employs TRBV6-5 and TRBJ1-3, with TRBD1 as a possible D gene (6 bases). The CDR3 sequence is 14 residues long. Trimming stripped 6 bases from V and 2 bases from J, with 11 bases between. Germline loops: CDR1 MNHEY, CDR2 SVGAGI.

Ten or more counts support this clonotype. V gene TRBV20-1 combines with J gene TRBJ1-5; TRBD1 agrees at 7 bases. CDR1 is DFQATT, CDR2 SNEGSKA, per germline (reference sequence). This CDR3 region has 16 residues. The V and J ends lost 7 bases and 0 bases, in that order; junction bases with no gene match: 12. The CDR3: CSGEGGLHYSNQPQHF. In nucleotides, the CDR3 is TGCAGTGGAGAAGGGGGCTTACACTATAGCAATCAGCCCCAGCATTTT.

About this clonotype: A read error may be the cause here, since a much bigger clone is one base away. The chain couples TRBV29-1 to TRBJ2-1; the match to TRBD2 covers 12 bases. The CDR3 runs to 12 residues. Germline assignment: CDR1 SQVTM and CDR2 ANQGSEA. The chain's CDR3 is CSLLAGGGERFF. Here the CDR3 DNA reads TGCAGCCTACTAGCGGGAGGCGGGGAGCGGTTCTTC.

This chain connects TRBV5-1 to TRBJ2-3; TRBD2 aligns across 7 bases. J gave up 6 bases and V 0 bases, and 7 bases lay outside the gene matches. CDR1 and CDR2 (germline): SGHRS, YFSETQ. This CDR3 region has 15 residues. This CDR3 is CASSLGGLDVDTQYF. DNA for the CDR3: TGCGCCAGCAGCTTGGGAGGACTAGATGTGGATACGCAGTATTTT.

As regards this clonotype: A much larger clone lies a single base off, so this may be a read error. The V and J genes are TRBV4-1 and TRBJ2-1; 10 positions agree with TRBD2. The better agreement between TRBJ2-7 and the DNA end casts doubt on the J call. The CDR3 sequence is 15 residues long. Germline CDR1 MGHRA, CDR2 YSYEKL. DNA of the CDR3: TGCGCCAGCAGCCCTCCTAGCGGGGGTTACAATGAGCAGTACTTC. This encodes CASSPPSGGYNEQYF.

Turning to this clonotype: A read error may explain this, as a much larger clone is one base away. Here the CDR3 DNA reads TGCAGTGCTAGCGATGAGGGCGCCTACGAGCAGTACTTC. Amino acid sequence: CSASDEGAYEQYF. V is TRBV20-1 and J is TRBJ2-7; tentative D call: TRBD2 (5 bases). There are 13 residues in the CDR3. Germline assignment: CDR1 DFQATT and CDR2 SNEGSKA (reference sequence). V was trimmed by 3 bases and J by 2 bases, leaving 11 bases between them.

This clonotype was counted a few times. The V call is TRBV29-1, the J call TRBJ2-3; TRBD2 aligns across 9 bases. Germline V gene sequence: CDR1 SQVTM, CDR2 ANQGSEA. Germline trimming cut 3 bases from V and 2 bases from J; bases unmatched to any gene: 3. The CDR3 is 14 amino acids. This chain's CDR3 is CSVDSGRFTDTQYF. The CDR3, as DNA: TGCAGCGTTGACAGCGGGAGGTTCACAGATACGCAGTATTTT.

V and J are TRBV7-2 and TRBJ1-1; 8 nucleotides line up with TRBD1. Germline V lookup: CDR1 SGHTA, CDR2 FQGNSA. V shed 3 bases and J 2 bases; nucleotides not matched to a gene: 8. The CDR3 has 16 residues. Here the CDR3 reads CASSLPGTGLNTEAFF. The CDR3 DNA sequence: TGTGCCAGCAGCTTGCCCGGGACAGGCTTAAACACTGAAGCTTTCTTT.

A few counts support this clonotype. The chain links TRBV30 to TRBJ1-1; D may be TRBD1 (5 bases). CDR1 GTSNPN and CDR2 SVGIG come from the germline V gene (reference sequence). The CDR3 contains 14 residues. V lost 4 bases and J 1 base, leaving 13 bases between the germline ends. CDR3 in amino acids: CAWMGKGRNTEAFF. The DNA of the CDR3 is TGTGCCTGGATGGGGAAGGGACGGAACACTGAAGCTTTCTTT.

This clonotype has more than one count but fewer than ten. This sequence joins TRBV3-1 and TRBJ2-7; the D gene could be TRBD1 or TRBD2 (6 bases each). The V gene lost 1 base and the J gene lost 4 bases, with 14 bases spanning the gap. CDR3 length equals 15 residues. Germline V lookup: CDR1 LGHDT, CDR2 YNNKEL (reference sequence). CDR3 DNA: TGTGCCAGCAGCCAAGGACTAGGGGGGACTTACGAGCAGTACTTC. This gives the protein CASSQGLGGTYEQYF.

This clonotype has a handful of counts. The J gene is TRBJ2-3, the V gene TRBV7-9; weak D call: TRBD2 (6 bases). V gave up 0 bases and J gave up 4 bases, with 20 bases separating them. Germline CDR1 reads SEHNR; CDR2 reads FQNEAQ (reference sequence). The CDR3 loop spans 18 amino acids. The CDR3 spells CASSLAFGTGAASDTQYF. CDR3 sequence (DNA): TGTGCCAGCAGCTTAGCGTTCGGGACTGGGGCTGCGTCAGATACGCAGTATTTT. Complete variable domain (other parts from reference TRBV7-9 and TRBJ2-3): DTGVSQNPRHKITKRGQNVTFRCDPISEHNRLYWYRQTLGQGPEFLTYFQNEAQLEKSRLLSDRFSAERPKGSFSTLEIQRTEQGDSAMYLCASSLAFGTGAASDTQYFGPGTRLTVL.

The chain couples TRBV20-1 to TRBJ2-1, with 13 bases lining up with TRBD2. After removal of 5 bases from V and 1 base from J, the junction contained 11 bases not matched to a gene. Germline-derived CDR1 and CDR2 are DFQATT and SNEGSKA (reference sequence). CDR3 size: 18 residues. The CDR3 sequence is CSAWGETSGGSSYNEQFF. As DNA, the CDR3 is TGCAGTGCTTGGGGGGAGACTAGCGGGGGGAGTTCCTACAATGAGCAGTTCTTC.

The CDR3 loop is CASSPDRARGYTF. The CDR3 DNA sequence: TGTGCCAGCAGTCCGGACAGGGCGCGCGGCTACACCTTC. V is TRBV12-3 or TRBV12-4 and J is TRBJ1-2, with 8 bases that match TRBD1. V was pared by 5 bases and J by 8 bases, with 7 bases of the junction left unmatched. The CDR3 extends over 13 amino acids.

This clonotype was observed many times. The CDR3: CASSFGVDYGYTF. DNA for the CDR3: TGCGCCAGCAGCTTCGGAGTGGACTATGGCTACACCTTC. The chain has TRBV5-1 and TRBJ1-2; D unclear. Trimming took off 2 bases at V and 3 bases at J, with 8 bases between the two ends. Germline V gene sequence: CDR1 SGHRS, CDR2 YFSETQ. The CDR3 has 13 amino acids.

The V and J genes are TRBV11-2 and TRBJ1-2; D gene ambiguous. Germline assignment: CDR1 SGHAT and CDR2 FQNNGV. V lost 5 bases and J lost 8, with 9 bases in between. This CDR3 spans 11 amino acids. CDR3 sequence (DNA): TGTGCCAGCAGCGTTAAAGGAGGCTACACCTTC. Its protein product is CASSVKGGYTF.

For this clonotype: A much bigger clone sits one base away, suggesting this may be a read error. The rearrangement links TRBV5-4 to TRBJ2-3; D is ambiguous. Trimming pared 4 bases from V and 4 bases from J, leaving 10 bases between. There are 13 residues in the CDR3. The germline gives CDR1 SGHNT, CDR2 YYREEE (reference sequence). CDR3 residues: CASSPLPADTQYF. The CDR3 DNA reads as TGTGCCAGCAGCCCTCTCCCGGCAGATACGCAGTATTTT. Filled out from reference TRBV5-4 and TRBJ2-3, the complete variable domain reads ETGVTQSPTHLIKTRGQQVTLRCSSQSGHNTVSWYQQALGQGPQFIFQYYREEENGRGNFPPRFSGLQFPNYSSELNVNALELDDSALYLCASSPLPADTQYFGPGTRLTVL.

This clonotype was recorded once. The CDR3 nucleotides are TGCGCCAGCAGCTTGATGGGGCTAGGACCCAACGAGCAGTACTTC. It is translated as CASSLMGLGPNEQYF. V and J are TRBV4-1 and TRBJ2-7; D may be TRBD1 (5 bases). CDR1 is MGHRA and CDR2 is YSYEKL in the germline V gene. Trimming took 5 bases from V and 5 from J, leaving 19 bases between them. The CDR3 consists of 15 residues.

This clonotype has ten or more counts. The chain couples TRBV10-1 to TRBJ2-1; 8 nucleotides match TRBD1. This CDR3 contains 16 residues. Per the germline V gene, CDR1 is WNHNN and CDR2 is SYGVQD (reference sequence). Trimming removed 7 bases from V and 4 bases from J; junction bases left unmatched: 12. DNA of the CDR3: TGCGCCAGCATTATCCGGGACAGGCCCTCGTACAATGAGCAGTTCTTC. Translating it yields CASIIRDRPSYNEQFF.

The chain joins TRBV30 to TRBJ2-5; D is undetermined. The better agreement between TRBJ2-7 and the DNA end casts doubt on the J call. Germline V CDR1 and CDR2: GTSNPN, SVGIG (reference sequence). The CDR3 is made up of 15 amino acids. The CDR3 DNA follows: TGTGCCTGGAGTGTTGGAACACCCAAGAGCTACGAGCAGTACTTC. As protein: CAWSVGTPKSYEQYF.

This clonotype has just one count. This sequence joins TRBV2 and TRBJ2-5; no firm D call. V lost 7 bases and J lost 13, with 19 bases in between. Germline V gene lookup returns CDR1 SNHLY and CDR2 FYNNEI. The CDR3 runs 12 residues. CDR3 coding DNA: TGTGCCAGCATCGGTTCAGTTCGCGAGCGGTACTTC. Amino acid sequence: CASIGSVRERYF. Based on the CDR3 plus reference TRBV2 and TRBJ2-5, the full variable domain is EPEVTQTPSHQVTQMGQEVILRCVPISNHLYFYWYRQILGQKVEFLVSFYNNEISEKSEIFDDQFSVERPDGSNFTLKIRSTKLEDSAMYFCASIGSVRERYFGPGTRLLVL.

The genes are TRBV6-1 and TRBJ1-5; D is perhaps TRBD1 (6 bases). V was trimmed by 1 base and J by 5 bases, leaving 12 bases between them. This CDR3 has 15 residues. Germline lookup yields CDR1 MNHNS and CDR2 SASEGT. The chain's CDR3 is CASSEVGGAYQPQHF. In nucleotides, the CDR3 is TGTGCCAGCAGTGAAGTGGGGGGGGCTTATCAGCCCCAGCATTTT.

The chain combines TRBV2 with TRBJ1-5, with D tentatively TRBD1 (6 bases). V lost 4 bases and J 0 bases, leaving 13 bases between the germline ends. This CDR3 spans 16 amino acids. CDR1 and CDR2 from the germline V gene are SNHLY and FYNNEI. The CDR3 region has the DNA TGTGCCAGCAGTGCCCCGGGACAATATAGCAATCAGCCCCAGCATTTT. The encoded protein is CASSAPGQYSNQPQHF.

This clonotype was counted between two and nine times. The rearrangement links TRBV19 to TRBJ2-7; D is perhaps TRBD1 (5 bases). Germline V gene data show CDR1 as LNHDA and CDR2 as SQIVND (reference sequence). V lost 4 bases, J lost 3 bases, and 13 bases lay in between. The CDR3 consists of 14 residues. Written as DNA, the CDR3 is TGTGCCAGTAGTAAGGCCCGGCAGGGCTACGAGCAGTACTTC. This encodes CASSKARQGYEQYF.

This clonotype was counted only a few times. The CDR3 sequence: CASRKDGRTDTQYF. The DNA for the CDR3 is TGTGCCAGCAGAAAGGACGGGCGCACAGATACGCAGTATTTT. This chain joins TRBV6-4 and TRBJ2-3; no firm D call. The CDR3 extends over 14 amino acids. Per germline, CDR1 MRHNA and CDR2 SNTAGT. V was trimmed by 6 bases and J by 1 base, leaving 11 bases between them.